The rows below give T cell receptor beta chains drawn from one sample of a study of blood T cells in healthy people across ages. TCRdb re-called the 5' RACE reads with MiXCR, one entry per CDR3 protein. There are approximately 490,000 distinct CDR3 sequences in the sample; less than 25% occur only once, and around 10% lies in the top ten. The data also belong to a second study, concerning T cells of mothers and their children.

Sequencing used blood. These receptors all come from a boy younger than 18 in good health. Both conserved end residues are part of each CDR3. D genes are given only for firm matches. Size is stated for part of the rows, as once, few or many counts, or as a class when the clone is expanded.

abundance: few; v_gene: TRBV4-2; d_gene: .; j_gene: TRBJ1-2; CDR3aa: CASSQGTTGAQGGYTF; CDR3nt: TGTGCCAGCAGCCAAGGTACCACGGGGGCGCAGGGCGGCTACACCTTC
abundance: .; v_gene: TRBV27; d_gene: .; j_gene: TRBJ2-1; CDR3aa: CASWDTINNEQFF; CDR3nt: TGTGCCAGTTGGGACACCATCAACAATGAGCAGTTCTTC
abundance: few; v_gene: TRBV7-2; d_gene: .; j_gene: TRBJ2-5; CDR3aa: CASSLVRGDWETQYF; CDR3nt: TGTGCCAGCAGCTTGGTGAGGGGCGATTGGGAGACCCAGTACTTC
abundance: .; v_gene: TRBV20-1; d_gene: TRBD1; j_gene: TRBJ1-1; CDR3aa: CSAKQGANTEAFF; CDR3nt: TGCAGTGCTAAACAGGGGGCGAACACTGAAGCTTTCTTT
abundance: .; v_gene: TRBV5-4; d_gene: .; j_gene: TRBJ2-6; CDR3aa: CASSLWGLGANVLTF; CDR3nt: TGTGCCAGCAGCTTGTGGGGTTTAGGGGCCAACGTCCTGACTTTC
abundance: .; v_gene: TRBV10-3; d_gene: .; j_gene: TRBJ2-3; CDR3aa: CAISLTLSDTQYF; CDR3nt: TGTGCCATCTCCTTGACTCTATCAGATACGCAGTATTTT
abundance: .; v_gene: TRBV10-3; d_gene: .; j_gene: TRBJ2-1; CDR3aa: CAISDPVDVNEQFF; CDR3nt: TGTGCCATCAGTGACCCGGTTGACGTCAATGAGCAGTTCTTC
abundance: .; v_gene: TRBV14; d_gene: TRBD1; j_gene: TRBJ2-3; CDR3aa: CASRPGQGGTDTQYF; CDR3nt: TGTGCCAGCAGACCTGGACAGGGGGGCACAGATACGCAGTATTTT
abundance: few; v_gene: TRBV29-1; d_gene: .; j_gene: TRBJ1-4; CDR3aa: CSVRGGTANEKLFF; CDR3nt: TGCAGCGTGCGGGGTGGGACCGCTAATGAAAAACTGTTTTTT
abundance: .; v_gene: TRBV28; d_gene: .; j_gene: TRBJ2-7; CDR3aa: CASRSTGRVYEQYF; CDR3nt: TGTGCCAGCAGATCAACAGGGAGGGTCTACGAGCAGTACTTC
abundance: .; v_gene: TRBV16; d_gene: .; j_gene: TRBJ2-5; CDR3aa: CASSQGLGGEETQYF; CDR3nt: TGTGCCAGCAGCCAAGGCTTAGGGGGAGAGGAGACCCAGTACTTC
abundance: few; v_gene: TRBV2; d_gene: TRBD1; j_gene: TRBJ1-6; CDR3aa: CASSLRTGANSPLHF; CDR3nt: TGTGCCAGCAGTCTTCGAACAGGGGCTAATTCACCCCTCCACTTT
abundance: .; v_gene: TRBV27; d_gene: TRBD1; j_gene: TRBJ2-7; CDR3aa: CASPTGAGEQYF; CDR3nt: TGTGCCAGCCCAACAGGGGCGGGCGAGCAGTACTTC
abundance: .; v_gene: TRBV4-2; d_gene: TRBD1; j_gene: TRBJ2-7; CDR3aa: CASSQGRTGVNYEQYF; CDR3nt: TGTGCCAGCAGCCAAGGACGGACAGGGGTTAACTACGAGCAGTACTTC
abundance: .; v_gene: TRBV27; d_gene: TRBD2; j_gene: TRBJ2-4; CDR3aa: CASSAGTSGRNIQYF; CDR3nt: TGTGCCAGCAGTGCCGGGACTAGCGGGAGAAACATTCAGTACTTC
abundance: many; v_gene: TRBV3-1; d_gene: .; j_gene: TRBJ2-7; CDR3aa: CASGAGSSYEQYF; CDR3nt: TGTGCCTCTGGAGCAGGGAGCTCCTACGAGCAGTACTTC
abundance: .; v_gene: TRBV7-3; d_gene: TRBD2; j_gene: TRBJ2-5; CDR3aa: CAGSLTGGETQYF; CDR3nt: TGTGCCGGCAGCTTAACGGGGGGAGAGACCCAGTACTTC
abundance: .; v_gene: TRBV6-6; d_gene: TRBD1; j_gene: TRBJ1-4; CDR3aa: CASSYRTGGEKLFF; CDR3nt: TGTGCCAGCAGTTACCGGACAGGGGGAGAAAAACTGTTTTTT
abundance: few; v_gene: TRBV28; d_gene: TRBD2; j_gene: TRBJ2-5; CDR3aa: CASSLRVLAGVETQYF; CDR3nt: TGTGCCAGCAGTTTACGGGTACTAGCGGGGGTAGAGACCCAGTACTTC
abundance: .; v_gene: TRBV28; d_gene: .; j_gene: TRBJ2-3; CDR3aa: CASSKSGNTDTQYF; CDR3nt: TGTGCCAGCAGTAAAAGCGGAAACACAGATACGCAGTATTTT
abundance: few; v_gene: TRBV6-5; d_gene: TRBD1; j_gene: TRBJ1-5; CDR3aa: CASSQDRASNQPQHF; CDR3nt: TGTGCCAGCAGTCAAGACAGGGCCAGCAATCAGCCCCAGCATTTT
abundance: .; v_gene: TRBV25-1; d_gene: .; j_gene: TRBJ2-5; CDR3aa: CASGPDRETQYF; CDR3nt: TGTGCCAGCGGACCGGACCGGGAGACCCAGTACTTC
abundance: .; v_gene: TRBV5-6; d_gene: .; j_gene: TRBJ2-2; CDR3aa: CASSTRTLTGELFF; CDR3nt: TGTGCCAGCAGCACAAGGACCCTCACCGGGGAGCTGTTTTTT
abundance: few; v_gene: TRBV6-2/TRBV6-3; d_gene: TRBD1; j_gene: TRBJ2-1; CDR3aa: CASSYGTGPNEQFF; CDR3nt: TGTGCCAGCAGTTATGGGACAGGACCCAATGAGCAGTTCTTC
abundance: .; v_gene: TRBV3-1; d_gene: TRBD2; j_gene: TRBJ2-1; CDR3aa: CASSPGTSGVGEQFF; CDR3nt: TGTGCCAGCAGCCCCGGGACTAGCGGGGTTGGTGAGCAGTTCTTC
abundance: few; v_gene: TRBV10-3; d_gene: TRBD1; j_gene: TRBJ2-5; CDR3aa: CAISDHGQGAETQYF; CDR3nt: TGTGCCATCAGTGATCACGGACAGGGGGCGGAGACCCAGTACTTC
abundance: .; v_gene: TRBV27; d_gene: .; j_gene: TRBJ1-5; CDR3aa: CASSPYGSNQPQHF; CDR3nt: TGTGCCAGCAGTCCATACGGTAGCAATCAGCCCCAGCATTTT
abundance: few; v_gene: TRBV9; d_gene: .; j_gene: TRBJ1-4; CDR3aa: CASSVDEGRYEKLFF; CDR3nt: TGTGCCAGCAGCGTAGATGAAGGGAGGTACGAAAAACTGTTTTTT
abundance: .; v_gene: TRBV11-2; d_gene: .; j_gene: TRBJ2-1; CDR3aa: CASSLDPRWEQFF; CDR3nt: TGTGCCAGCAGCTTAGATCCGCGTTGGGAGCAGTTCTTC
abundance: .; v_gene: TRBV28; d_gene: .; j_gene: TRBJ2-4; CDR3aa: CASSFDAGASAKNIQYF; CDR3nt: TGTGCCAGCAGTTTTGACGCAGGGGCCTCAGCCAAAAACATTCAGTACTTC
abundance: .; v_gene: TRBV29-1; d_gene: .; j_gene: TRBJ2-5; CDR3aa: CSVAENPIRETQYF; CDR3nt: TGCAGCGTTGCAGAAAATCCGATTCGGGAGACCCAGTACTTC
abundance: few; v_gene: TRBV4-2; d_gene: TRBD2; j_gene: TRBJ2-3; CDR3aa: CASSQESPAGGPGMTDTQYF; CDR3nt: TGTGCCAGCAGCCAAGAAAGCCCAGCGGGAGGGCCGGGGATGACAGATACGCAGTATTTT